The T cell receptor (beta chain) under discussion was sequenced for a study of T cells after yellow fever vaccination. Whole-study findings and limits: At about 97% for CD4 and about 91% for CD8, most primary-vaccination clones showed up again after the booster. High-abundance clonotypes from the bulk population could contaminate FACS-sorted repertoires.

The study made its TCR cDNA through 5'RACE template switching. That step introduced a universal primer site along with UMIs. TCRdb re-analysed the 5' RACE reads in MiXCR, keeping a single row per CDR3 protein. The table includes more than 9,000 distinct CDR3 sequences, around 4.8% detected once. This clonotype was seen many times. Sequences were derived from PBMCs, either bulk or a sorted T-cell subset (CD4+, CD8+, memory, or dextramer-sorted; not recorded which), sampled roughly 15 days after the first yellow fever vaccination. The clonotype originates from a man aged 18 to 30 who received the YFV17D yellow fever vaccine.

CDR3 sequence reads: CASSPLGGADTQYF. The CDR3 DNA sequence: TGTGCCAGCAGCCCCCTCGGGGGGGCAGATACGCAGTATTTT. V usage is TRBV6-1 and J usage is TRBJ2-3, with TRBD2 matching over 8 bases. The V segment lost 6 bases and the J segment 4 bases; nucleotides outside the gene matches: 6. The CDR3 runs 14 residues. CDR1 and CDR2 from the germline V gene are MNHNS and SASEGT.